This T cell receptor beta chain was observed in a study of OX40 agonist ivuxolimab in advanced cancers. Patients who had autoimmune disease history or got systemic immunosuppression were left out. Here immunoSEQ multiplex PCR was the method, and the copy in TCRdb shows in-frame clones only, minus some. The sample holds 62,000 or so clones; approximately 84% are singletons and the top ten take 9.8%. Points from the study as a whole: Among T cells, CD8+ cells averaged more expanded clones than CD4+ cells. At 0.1 to 3.0 mg/kg and by week 6, clonal expansion occurred in CD4+ and CD8+ blood T cells. With doses of 0.1-3.0 mg/kg, partial responders showed among the lowest clonal expansion.

Details on this clone: The antigen is not known.

The CDR3 totals 15 residues. J was trimmed by 7 bases and V by 0 bases; bases with no gene match: 3. Germline assignment: CDR1 MNHEY and CDR2 SVGAGI. This clonotype was sampled from an adult with an advanced solid tumor such as melanoma, head and neck, liver or kidney cancer. The genes are TRBV6-5 and TRBJ2-3; 11 bases align to TRBD1. Sequences were derived from CD4+ or CD8+ T cells sorted from blood, sampled in a trial of the OX40 agonist ivuxolimab. CDR3: CASSYSGTGGNTQYF. In DNA, the CDR3 is TGTGCCAGCAGTTACTCTGGGACAGGGGGAAATACGCAGTATTTT.